What follows are 13 T cell receptor beta chains derived from one specimen sequenced in a study of OX40 agonist ivuxolimab in advanced cancers. Generated by immunoSEQ multiplex PCR, the TCRdb table keeps only in-frame clones and is missing some. The sample carries 45,000 to 60,000 clones, 80% to 90% recorded once. The sample was CD4+ or CD8+ T cells sorted from blood, taken in a trial of the OX40 agonist ivuxolimab. The receptors here all came from an adult with an advanced solid tumor such as melanoma, head and neck, liver or kidney cancer.

The rearrangement uses TRBV5-5 and TRBJ1-5, with TRBD1 matching over 12 bases. Germline CDR1 reads SGHKS; CDR2 reads YYEKEE (reference sequence). Germline trimming cut 4 bases from V and 1 base from J; bases unmatched to any gene: 9. CDR3 length: 18 residues. CDR3 protein: CASSLFGTGGMSNQPQHF. CDR3 sequence (DNA): TGTGCCAGCAGCCTATTTGGGACAGGGGGCATGAGCAATCAGCCCCAGCATTTT.

The rearrangement links TRBV19 to TRBJ1-5; D is ambiguous. Trimming removed 3 bases from V and 7 bases from J, with 13 bases in between. Germline lookup yields CDR1 LNHDA and CDR2 SQIVND (reference sequence). The CDR3 loop spans 14 amino acids. CDR3 loop: CASSIFDPSQPQHF. The CDR3 coding sequence is TGTGCCAGTAGTATCTTTGACCCCAGCCAGCCCCAGCATTTT.

This clone occurred once. CDR3 sequence reads: CASSLEYNTDTQYF. As DNA, the CDR3 is TGCGCCAGCAGCTTGGAGTACAACACAGATACGCAGTATTTT. The chain employs TRBV5-1 and TRBJ2-3, with unresolved D. CDR1 and CDR2 from the germline V gene are SGHRS and YFSETQ. The V end lost 0 bases, the J end lost 2 bases, and 7 bases lay between the germline ends. This CDR3 comprises 14 residues.

V usage is TRBV4-1 and J usage is TRBJ1-6, with 8 bases lining up with TRBD1. CDR1 and CDR2 (germline): MGHRA, YSYEKL. V was pared by 0 bases and J by 8 bases, with 9 bases of the junction left unmatched. The CDR3 loop spans 17 amino acids. The CDR3 coding sequence is TGCGCCAGCAGCCAAGATAGGCAGGGGGCTCTCCATTCACCCCTCCACTTT. Its translation is CASSQDRQGALHSPLHF.

The chain uses TRBV5-1 and TRBJ1-1; 10 bases align to TRBD1. This CDR3 contains 15 residues. The ends lost 2 bases at V and 3 bases at J; junction bases unmatched: 4. Germline V gene lookup returns CDR1 SGHRS and CDR2 YFSETQ. For the CDR3, the DNA is TGCGCCAGCAGCTTATCGGGACAGGGGTACACTGAAGCTTTCTTT. It specifies CASSLSGQGYTEAFF.

V gene TRBV6-4 combines with J gene TRBJ1-1; D may be TRBD1 (5 bases). The CDR3 spans 14 residues. Trimming took off 6 bases at V and 1 base at J, with 12 bases between the two ends. CDR1 MRHNA and CDR2 SNTAGT come from the germline V gene. The CDR3 bases are TGTGCCAGCAGGGGGGGGACGGGGAACACTGAAGCTTTCTTT. This codes for CASRGGTGNTEAFF.

The genes are TRBV5-1 and TRBJ2-5; a weak D match, TRBD2 (5 bases). Trimming took off 3 bases at V and 5 bases at J, with 5 bases between the two ends. Germline assignment: CDR1 SGHRS and CDR2 YFSETQ. The CDR3 is 11 amino acids. CDR3 sequence: CASSWEETQYF. The CDR3 DNA is TGCGCCAGCAGCTGGGAGGAGACCCAGTACTTC.

The CDR3 loop is CASSPTGDLTVNTEAFF. For the CDR3, the DNA is TGCGCCAGCAGCCCTACAGGGGATCTGACGGTGAACACTGAAGCTTTCTTT. The V and J genes are TRBV5-1 and TRBJ1-1; 7 bases agree with TRBD1. Per germline, CDR1 SGHRS and CDR2 YFSETQ. This CDR3 is built from 17 residues. V lost 4 bases, J lost 0 bases, and 12 bases stayed unmatched.

The V gene is TRBV13, the J gene TRBJ2-4; the D gene is possibly TRBD2 (6 bases). CDR1 is PRHDT and CDR2 is FYEKMQ in the germline V gene (reference sequence). V shed 6 bases and J shed 3 bases, with 12 bases lying between them. This CDR3 is 14 amino acids long. The CDR3 protein is CASRRWGDKNIQYF. CDR3 sequence (DNA): TGTGCCAGCAGGCGTTGGGGGGACAAAAACATTCAGTACTTC.

The chain uses TRBV7-3 and TRBJ1-1, with unresolved D. Germline V lookup: CDR1 SGHTA, CDR2 FQGTGA. This CDR3 spans 14 amino acids. V was shortened by 2 bases and J by 1 base, with 8 bases between the two germline ends. The CDR3 DNA reads as TGTGCCAGCAGCTTATTAGCGGGGAACACTGAAGCTTTCTTT. It encodes CASSLLAGNTEAFF.

The rearrangement links TRBV6-6 to TRBJ1-2; D is unresolved. Trimming took off 4 bases at V and 2 bases at J, with 11 bases between the two ends. The germline V gene encodes CDR1 MNHNY and CDR2 SVGAGI (reference sequence). The CDR3 contains 14 residues. The CDR3 region is CASSWTSNNYGYTF. The CDR3 DNA sequence: TGTGCCAGCAGTTGGACTTCCAACAACTATGGCTACACCTTC.

V and J are TRBV29-1 and TRBJ2-7, with a possible D match to TRBD1 (7 bases). Trimming cost V 1 base and J 2 bases, with 18 bases left between them. Germline lookup yields CDR1 SQVTM and CDR2 ANQGSEA. This CDR3 is built from 16 residues. The CDR3 reads CSVEVGGLQGTYEQYF. The CDR3 coding sequence is TGCAGCGTTGAAGTAGGGGGGCTACAGGGGACCTACGAGCAGTACTTC.

J is TRBJ1-2 and V is TRBV7-9, with TRBD1 as a possible D gene (5 bases). CDR3 length: 14 residues. CDR1 is SEHNR and CDR2 is FQNEAQ in the germline V gene (reference sequence). Trimming left V 0 bases short and J 8 bases short, with 13 bases between. Here the CDR3 reads CASSLAGTDGGYTF. The DNA for the CDR3 is TGTGCCAGCAGCTTAGCGGGGACCGATGGAGGCTACACCTTC.